The 4 T cell receptor beta chains listed next were all sequenced from one sample in a study of T cell therapy after organ transplantation. The repertoire was sequenced with immunoSEQ multiplex PCR; TCRdb's copy has only in-frame clones and lacks some. This sample has about 21,000 clones, with 80% to 85% found just once. As for time point: 20-29 weeks after completion of therapy. These receptors are not linked to any known antigen. The specimen comprised CD8+ T cells from blood, sampled after autologous CMV-specific T cell therapy. Receptors were obtained from a human patient who had received a solid organ transplant and had CMV disease. The graft donor may be the source of some T cells.

This chain uses TRBV10-3 with TRBJ2-3; 11 positions match TRBD2. CDR3 length: 18 residues. Germline CDR1 is ENHRY and CDR2 is SYGVKD. V lost 5 bases and J lost 5; bases outside the gene matches: 15. The CDR3 sequence is CAISQRGLAEVGKDTQYF. The CDR3 nucleotides are TGTGCCATCAGTCAACGGGGACTAGCGGAGGTGGGAAAAGATACGCAGTATTTT.

The chain is built from TRBV29-1 and TRBJ1-1, with TRBD1 identical over 8 bases. Per the germline V gene, CDR1 is SQVTM and CDR2 is ANQGSEA. CDR3 length: 13 residues. After removal of 7 bases from V and 4 bases from J, the junction contained 8 bases not matched to a gene. The CDR3, as DNA: TGCAGCGCTATGGGACAGGATCCCACTGAAGCTTTCTTT. As protein: CSAMGQDPTEAFF.

J is TRBJ1-2 and V is TRBV6-5; tentatively, D is TRBD1 (5 bases). CDR3 size: 13 residues. Trimming stripped 3 bases from V and 8 bases from J, with 13 bases between. Germline CDR1 is MNHEY and CDR2 is SVGAGI. Here the CDR3 reads CASSYGRVDGYTF. The CDR3 DNA reads TGTGCCAGCAGTTATGGCAGGGTGGACGGCTACACCTTC.

In this sample, this clone turned up once. Here the CDR3 reads CASSTGLAGITDTQYF. Written as DNA, the CDR3 is TGTGCCAGCAGTACGGGACTAGCGGGAATTACAGATACGCAGTATTTT. The chain joins TRBV27 to TRBJ2-3; TRBD2 aligns across 13 bases. V lost 5 bases to trimming and J lost 3 bases; unmatched junction nucleotides: 5. This CDR3 has 16 residues. CDR1 and CDR2 (germline): MNHEY, SMNVEV (reference sequence).